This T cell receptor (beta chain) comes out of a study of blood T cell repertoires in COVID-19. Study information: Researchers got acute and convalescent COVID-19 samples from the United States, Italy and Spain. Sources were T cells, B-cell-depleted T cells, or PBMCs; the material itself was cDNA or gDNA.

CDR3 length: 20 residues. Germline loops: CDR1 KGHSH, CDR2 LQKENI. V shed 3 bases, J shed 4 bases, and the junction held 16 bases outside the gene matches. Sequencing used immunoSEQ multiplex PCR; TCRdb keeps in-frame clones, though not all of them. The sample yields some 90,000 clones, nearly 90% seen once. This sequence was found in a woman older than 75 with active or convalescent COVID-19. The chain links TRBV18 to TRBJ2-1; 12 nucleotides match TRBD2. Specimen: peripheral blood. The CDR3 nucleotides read TGTGCCAGCTCACCCGGCCCGGGACTAGCGGGCGAGAGGGATTACAATGAGCAGTTCTTC. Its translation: CASSPGPGLAGERDYNEQFF.